The sequence of this TCR beta chain was determined in a study of cytotoxic CD8 clonotypes in ibrutinib-treated CLL. Study background: Across the patients, about a dozen were relapsed/refractory, about 15 treatment-naive and 17 to 18 IGHV unmutated. Overall study results and limits: A rise in clonality was seen at ibrutinib response, and a fall back toward baseline was seen at progression.

In the case of this clone: No antigen is known for it.

Assay: immunoSEQ multiplex PCR; the TCRdb copy retains only in-frame clones and omits some. This sample has about 49,000 clones, with about half found just once. CDR3 length: 14 amino acids. Germline values: CDR1 MNHNS, CDR2 SASEGT. Trimming at V came to 6 bases and at J to 5 bases, leaving 8 bases not matched to a gene. TCR beta library input comprised around 2 micrograms of genomic DNA from cryopreserved PBMCs. The origin of this receptor is a human donor with chronic lymphocytic leukemia. This chain links TRBV6-1 with TRBJ2-5; 8 bases are a match to TRBD1. Sequencing used PBMCs, obtained after 12 months of ibrutinib treatment. As DNA, the CDR3 is TGTGCCAGCAGGACGCAGGGGGCCGGGGAGACCCAGTACTTC. Its protein is CASRTQGAGETQYF.